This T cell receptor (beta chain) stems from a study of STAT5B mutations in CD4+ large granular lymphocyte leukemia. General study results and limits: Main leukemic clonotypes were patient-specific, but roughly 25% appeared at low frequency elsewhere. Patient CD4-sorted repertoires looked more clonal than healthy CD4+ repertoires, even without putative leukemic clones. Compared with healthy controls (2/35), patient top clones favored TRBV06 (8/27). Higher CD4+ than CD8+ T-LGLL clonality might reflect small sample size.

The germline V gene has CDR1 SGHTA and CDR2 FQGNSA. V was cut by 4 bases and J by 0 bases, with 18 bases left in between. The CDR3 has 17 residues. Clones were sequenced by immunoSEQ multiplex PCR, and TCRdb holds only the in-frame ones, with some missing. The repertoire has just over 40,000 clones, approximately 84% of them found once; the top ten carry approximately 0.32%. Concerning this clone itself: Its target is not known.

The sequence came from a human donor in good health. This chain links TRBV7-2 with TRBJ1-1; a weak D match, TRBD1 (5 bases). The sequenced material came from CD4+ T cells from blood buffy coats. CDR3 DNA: TGTGCCAGCAGCTCGTTTCCCCCAGGGTCAATGAACACTGAAGCTTTCTTT. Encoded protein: CASSSFPPGSMNTEAFF.